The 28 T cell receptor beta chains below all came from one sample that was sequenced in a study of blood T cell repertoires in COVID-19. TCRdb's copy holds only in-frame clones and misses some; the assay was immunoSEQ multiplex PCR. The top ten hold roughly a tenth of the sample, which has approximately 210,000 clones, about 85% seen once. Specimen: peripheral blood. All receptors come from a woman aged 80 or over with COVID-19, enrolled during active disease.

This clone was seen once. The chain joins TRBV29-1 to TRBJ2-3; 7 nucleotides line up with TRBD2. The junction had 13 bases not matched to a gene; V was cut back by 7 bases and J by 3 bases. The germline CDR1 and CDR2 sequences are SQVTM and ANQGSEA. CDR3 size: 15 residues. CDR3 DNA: TGCAGCGCCACTGTCGGGGCACTAGCGACAGATACGCAGTATTTT. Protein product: CSATVGALATDTQYF.

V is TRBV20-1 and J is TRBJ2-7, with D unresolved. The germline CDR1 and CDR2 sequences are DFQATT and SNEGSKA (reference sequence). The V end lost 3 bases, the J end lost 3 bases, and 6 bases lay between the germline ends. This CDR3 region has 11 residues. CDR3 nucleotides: TGCAGTGCTAGTCCAGACTACGAGCAGTACTTC. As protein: CSASPDYEQYF.

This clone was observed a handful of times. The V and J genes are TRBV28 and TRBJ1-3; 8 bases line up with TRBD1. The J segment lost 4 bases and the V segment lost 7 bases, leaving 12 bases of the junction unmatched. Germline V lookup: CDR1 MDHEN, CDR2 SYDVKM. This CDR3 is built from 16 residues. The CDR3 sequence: CASNPQGATEGNTIYF. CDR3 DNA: TGTGCCAGCAACCCTCAGGGGGCGACGGAAGGAAACACCATATATTTT.

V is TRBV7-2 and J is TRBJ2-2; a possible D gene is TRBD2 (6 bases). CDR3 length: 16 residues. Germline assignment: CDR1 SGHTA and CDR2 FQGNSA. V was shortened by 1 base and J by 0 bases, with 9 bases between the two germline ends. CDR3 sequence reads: CASSLVAGPNTGELFF. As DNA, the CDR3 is TGTGCCAGCAGCTTAGTGGCGGGGCCGAACACCGGGGAGCTGTTTTTT.

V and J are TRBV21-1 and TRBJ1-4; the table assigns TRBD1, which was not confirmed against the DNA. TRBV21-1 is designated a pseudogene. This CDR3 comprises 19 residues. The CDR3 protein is CASSKALAGSISIGEKLFF. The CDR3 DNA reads TGTGCCAGCAGCAAAGCGCTTGCAGGCTCAATCTCGATCGGAGAAAAACTGTTTTTT.

The CDR3 spells CASSTGTSGASDTQYF. The CDR3 DNA follows: TGCGCCAGCAGCACCGGGACTAGCGGGGCTTCAGATACGCAGTATTTT. The chain recombines TRBV5-1 with TRBJ2-3, with 13 bases lining up with TRBD2. Trimming at V came to 4 bases and at J to 4 bases, leaving 6 bases not matched to a gene. The V gene's germline CDR1 is SGHRS and CDR2 YFSETQ. This CDR3 contains 16 residues.

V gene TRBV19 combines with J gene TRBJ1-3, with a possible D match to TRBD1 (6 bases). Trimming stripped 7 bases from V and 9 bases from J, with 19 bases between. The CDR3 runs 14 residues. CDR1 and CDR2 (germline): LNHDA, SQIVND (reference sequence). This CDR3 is CASIAGALSGTIYF. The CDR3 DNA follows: TGTGCCAGTATTGCGGGGGCGCTTTCGGGCACCATATATTTT. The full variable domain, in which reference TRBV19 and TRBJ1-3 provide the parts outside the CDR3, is DGGITQSPKYLFRKEGQNVTLSCEQNLNHDAMYWYRQDPGQGLRLIYYSQIVNDFQKGDIAEGYSVSREKKESFPLTVTSAQKNPTAFYLCASIAGALSGTIYFGEGSWLTVV.

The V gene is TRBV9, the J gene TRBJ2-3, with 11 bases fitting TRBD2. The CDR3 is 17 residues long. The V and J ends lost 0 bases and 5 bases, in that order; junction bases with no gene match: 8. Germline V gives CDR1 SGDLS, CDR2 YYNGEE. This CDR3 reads CASSVAGASGGQDTQYF. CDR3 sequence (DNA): TGTGCCAGCAGCGTAGCTGGGGCTAGCGGGGGGCAAGATACGCAGTATTTT.

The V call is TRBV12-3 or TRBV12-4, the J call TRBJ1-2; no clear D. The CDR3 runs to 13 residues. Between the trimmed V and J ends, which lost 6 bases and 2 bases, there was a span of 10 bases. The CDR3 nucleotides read TGTGCCAGCAGCTCGGAGGGAAACTATGGCTACACCTTC. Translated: CASSSEGNYGYTF.

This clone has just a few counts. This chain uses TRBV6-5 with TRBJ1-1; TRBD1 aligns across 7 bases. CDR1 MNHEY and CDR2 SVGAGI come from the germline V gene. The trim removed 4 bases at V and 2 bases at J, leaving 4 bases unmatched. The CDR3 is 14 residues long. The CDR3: CASSSGTVNTEAFF. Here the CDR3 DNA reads TGTGCCAGCAGTTCCGGGACAGTCAACACTGAAGCTTTCTTT.

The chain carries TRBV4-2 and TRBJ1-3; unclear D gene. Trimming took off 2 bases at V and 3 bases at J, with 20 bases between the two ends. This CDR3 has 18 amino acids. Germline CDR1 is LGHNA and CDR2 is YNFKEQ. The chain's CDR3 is CASSQPKILRQDGNTIYF. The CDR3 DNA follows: TGTGCCAGCAGCCAACCCAAAATACTACGGCAAGATGGAAACACCATATATTTT.

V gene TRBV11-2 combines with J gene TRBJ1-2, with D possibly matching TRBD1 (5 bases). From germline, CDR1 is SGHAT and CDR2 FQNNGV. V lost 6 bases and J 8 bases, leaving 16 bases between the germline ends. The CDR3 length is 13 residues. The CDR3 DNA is TGTGCCAGCAGACCCATAGGGGCGCGGGGCTACACCTTC. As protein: CASRPIGARGYTF.

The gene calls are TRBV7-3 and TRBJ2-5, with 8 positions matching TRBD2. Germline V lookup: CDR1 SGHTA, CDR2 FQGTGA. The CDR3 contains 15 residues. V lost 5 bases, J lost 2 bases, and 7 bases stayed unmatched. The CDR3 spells CASSPKTGGQETQYF. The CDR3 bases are TGTGCCAGCAGCCCGAAGACGGGGGGGCAAGAGACCCAGTACTTC.

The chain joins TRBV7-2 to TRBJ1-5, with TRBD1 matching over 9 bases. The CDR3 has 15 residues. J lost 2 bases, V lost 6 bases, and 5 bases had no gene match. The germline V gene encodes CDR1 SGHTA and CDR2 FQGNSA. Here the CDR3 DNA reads TGTGCCAGCAGTTGGACAGGGGAGGGCAATCAGCCCCAGCATTTT. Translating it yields CASSWTGEGNQPQHF.

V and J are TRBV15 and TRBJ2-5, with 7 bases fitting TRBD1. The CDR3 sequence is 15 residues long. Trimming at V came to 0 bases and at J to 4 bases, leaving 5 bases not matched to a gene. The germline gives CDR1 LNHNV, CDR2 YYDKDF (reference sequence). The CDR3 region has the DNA TGTGCCACCAGCAGAGATAGGGGACAGATAGAGACCCAGTACTTC. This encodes CATSRDRGQIETQYF.

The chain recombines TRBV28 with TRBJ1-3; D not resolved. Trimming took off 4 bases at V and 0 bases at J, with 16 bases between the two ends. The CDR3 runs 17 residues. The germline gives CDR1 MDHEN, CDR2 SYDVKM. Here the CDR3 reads CASSSHTPDTSGNTIYF. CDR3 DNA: TGTGCCAGCAGTTCTCATACTCCCGACACCTCTGGAAACACCATATATTTT.

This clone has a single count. The CDR3 reads CASKIRGGSYEQYF. In DNA, the CDR3 is TGTGCCAGTAAGATAAGGGGCGGCTCCTACGAGCAGTACTTC. This chain links TRBV19 with TRBJ2-7; weak D call: TRBD1 (5 bases). Per the germline V gene, CDR1 is LNHDA and CDR2 is SQIVND (reference sequence). This CDR3 has 14 amino acids. With 7 bases removed from V and 0 bases from J, the gap between germline ends came to 13 bases. Combining the CDR3 with reference TRBV19 and TRBJ2-7 gives the whole variable domain DGGITQSPKYLFRKEGQNVTLSCEQNLNHDAMYWYRQDPGQGLRLIYYSQIVNDFQKGDIAEGYSVSREKKESFPLTVTSAQKNPTAFYLCASKIRGGSYEQYFGPGTRLTVT.

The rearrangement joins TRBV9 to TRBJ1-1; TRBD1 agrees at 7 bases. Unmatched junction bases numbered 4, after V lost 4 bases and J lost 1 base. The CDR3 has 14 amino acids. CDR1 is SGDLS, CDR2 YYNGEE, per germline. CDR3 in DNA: TGTGCCAGCAGCTTACGGACAGGGAACACTGAAGCTTTCTTT. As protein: CASSLRTGNTEAFF.

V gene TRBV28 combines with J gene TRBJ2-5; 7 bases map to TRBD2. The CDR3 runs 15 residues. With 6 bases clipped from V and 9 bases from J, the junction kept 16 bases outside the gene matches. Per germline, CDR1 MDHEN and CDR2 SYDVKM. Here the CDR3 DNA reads TGTGCCAGCAGGACCGGGACTAATAAAGAGATGGCCCAGTACTTC. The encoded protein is CASRTGTNKEMAQYF.

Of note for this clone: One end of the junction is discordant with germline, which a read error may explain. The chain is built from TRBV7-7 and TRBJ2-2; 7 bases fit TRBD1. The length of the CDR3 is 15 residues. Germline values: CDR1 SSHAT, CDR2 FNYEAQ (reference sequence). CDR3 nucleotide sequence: TGTGCTAGCAGCCTGGGACAGCCAAACACCGGGGAGCTGTTTTTT. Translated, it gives CASSLGQPNTGELFF.

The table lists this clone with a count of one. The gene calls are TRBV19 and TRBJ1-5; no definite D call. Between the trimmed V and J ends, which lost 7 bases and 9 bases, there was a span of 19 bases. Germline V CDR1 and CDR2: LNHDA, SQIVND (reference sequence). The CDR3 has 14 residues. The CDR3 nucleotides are TGTGCCAGTAAAATTGTGGGCAGCCGGGGGCCCCAGCATTTT. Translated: CASKIVGSRGPQHF.

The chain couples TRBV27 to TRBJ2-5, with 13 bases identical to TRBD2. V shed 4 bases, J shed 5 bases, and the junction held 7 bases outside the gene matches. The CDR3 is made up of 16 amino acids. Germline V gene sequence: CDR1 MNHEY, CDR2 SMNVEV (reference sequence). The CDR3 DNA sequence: TGTGCCAGCAGTTCAACTAGCGGGGGGGCCGTTGAGACCCAGTACTTC. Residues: CASSSTSGGAVETQYF.

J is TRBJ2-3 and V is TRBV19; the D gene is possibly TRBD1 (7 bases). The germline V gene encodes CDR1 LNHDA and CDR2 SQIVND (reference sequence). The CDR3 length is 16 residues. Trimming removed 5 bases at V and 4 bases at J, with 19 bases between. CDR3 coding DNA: TGTGCCAGTAGTCCCCGGGACAGCGGGCGGGCAGATACGCAGTATTTT. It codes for CASSPRDSGRADTQYF.

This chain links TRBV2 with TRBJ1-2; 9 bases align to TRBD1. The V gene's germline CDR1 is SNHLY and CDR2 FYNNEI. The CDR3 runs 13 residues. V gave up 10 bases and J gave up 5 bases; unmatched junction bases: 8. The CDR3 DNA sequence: TGTGCCACGGGACAGGGTAAAGGGTATGGCTACACCTTC. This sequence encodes CATGQGKGYGYTF.

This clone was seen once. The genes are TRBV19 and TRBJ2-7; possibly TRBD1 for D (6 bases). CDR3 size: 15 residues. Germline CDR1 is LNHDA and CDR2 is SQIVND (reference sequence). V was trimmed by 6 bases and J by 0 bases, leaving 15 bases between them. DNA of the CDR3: TGTGCCAGTAGGGCCCGGGACACGGACTCCTACGAGCAGTACGTC. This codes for CASRARDTDSYEQYV.

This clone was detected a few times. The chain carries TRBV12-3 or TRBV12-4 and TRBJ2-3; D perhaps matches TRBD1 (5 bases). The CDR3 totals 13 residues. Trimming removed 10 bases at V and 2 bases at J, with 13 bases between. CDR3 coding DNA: TGTGCCATCCGTAGGGGATCCACAGATACGCAGTATTTT. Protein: CAIRRGSTDTQYF.

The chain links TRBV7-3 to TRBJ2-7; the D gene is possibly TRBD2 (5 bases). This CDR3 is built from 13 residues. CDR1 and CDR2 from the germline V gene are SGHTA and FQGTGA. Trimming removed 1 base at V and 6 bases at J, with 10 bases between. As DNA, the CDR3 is TGTGCCAGCAGCTTAAAGTCAGGAGGCGAGCAGTACTTC. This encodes CASSLKSGGEQYF. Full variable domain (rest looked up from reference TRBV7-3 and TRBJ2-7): GAGVSQTPSNKVTEKGKYVELRCDPISGHTALYWYRQSLGQGPEFLIYFQGTGAADDSGLPNDRFFAVRPEGSVSTLKIQRTERGDSAVYLCASSLKSGGEQYFGPGTRLTVT.

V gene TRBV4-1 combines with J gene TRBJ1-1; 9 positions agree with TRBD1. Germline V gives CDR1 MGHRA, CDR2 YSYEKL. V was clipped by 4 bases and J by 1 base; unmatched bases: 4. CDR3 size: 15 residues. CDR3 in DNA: TGCGCCAGCAGCCGGACAGGGGCGTGGAACACTGAAGCTTTCTTT. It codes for CASSRTGAWNTEAFF.